This record concerns one TCR beta chain sequence. Under the authors' procedure: Reference gene primer amplification yielded estimated nucleated cell counts. Clones were sequenced by immunoSEQ multiplex PCR, and TCRdb holds only the in-frame ones, with some missing. V and J calls and clone size are those listed in that table; D and trimming were worked out from the DNA. Found here are 70,000 to 80,000 clones, 75% to 90% of them singletons; the top ten hold roughly 35%. The data were obtained in a study of blood T cell repertoires in COVID-19. Study-wide context: Collection of acute and convalescent COVID-19 samples took place in the United States, Italy and Spain. Sample material is recorded as cDNA or gDNA derived from T cells, B-cell-depleted T cells, or PBMCs.

Germline CDR1 MDHEN, CDR2 SYDVKM. The CDR3 covers 11 residues. The germline V and J ends were trimmed by 2 bases and 11 bases, with 6 bases remaining between them. The specimen was peripheral blood. The V gene is TRBV28, the J gene TRBJ2-2; D gene ambiguous. The receptor was isolated from a woman older than 75 with active or convalescent COVID-19. The CDR3 loop is CASSLEEELFF. CDR3 DNA sequence: TGTGCCAGCAGTTTAGAGGAAGAGCTGTTTTTT.